The sequence of this T cell receptor (beta chain) was determined in a study of shared clonotypes between healthy human individuals. For the study at large: The study used three CD4 naive, three CD4 memory, two CD8 naive and one CD8 memory plate per donor.

Findings and caveats of the study: Compared with memory subsets, naive subsets generally had larger estimated richness. Sequencing of the sorted subsets was shown by rarefaction to be incomplete despite large depth.

Germline V gives CDR1 MDHEN, CDR2 SYDVKM. This CDR3 spans 14 amino acids. With 8 bases clipped from V and 4 bases from J, the junction kept 8 bases outside the gene matches. The assay was immunoSEQ multiplex PCR, and TCRdb's table has in-frame clones only and misses some. The sample yields fewer than 850,000 clones, about 78% seen once. A note on this clone: Its antigen is still unknown.

The sequencing input was memory CD4+ T cells sorted from blood. The subset here: CD45RA-negative fraction. V is TRBV28 and J is TRBJ1-5; 7 bases agree with TRBD1. This TCR was sampled from a young woman in good health. CDR3 sequence reads: CASGGQKNNQPQHF. DNA for the CDR3: TGTGCCAGCGGGGGACAGAAGAATAATCAGCCCCAGCATTTT. Drawing the rest from reference TRBV28 and TRBJ1-5, the complete variable domain is DVKVTQSSRYLVKRTGEKVFLECVQDMDHENMFWYRQDPGLGLRLIYFSYDVKMKEKGDIPEGYSVSREKKERFSLILESASTNQTSMYLCASGGQKNNQPQHFGDGTRLSIL.